A selection of T cell receptor beta chains follows, all from one sample in a study of cytotoxic CD8 clonotypes in ibrutinib-treated CLL. Here immunoSEQ multiplex PCR was the method, and the copy in TCRdb shows in-frame clones only, minus some. This sample yields roughly 63,000 clones, of which around 52% are seen a single time; over 12% belongs to the top ten. Sequenced here: PBMCs, sampled after 12 months of ibrutinib treatment. The origin of the receptors is a human donor with chronic lymphocytic leukemia. Each CDR3 is given with its conserved first and last residue. Each record gives: J gene, clone size, V gene, D gene, CDR3 DNA, CDR3 protein. The D gene is left open where the match is weak. Only part of the rows carry a size: once, few, many, or a class if the clone is expanded.

TRBJ2-7	NA	TRBV5-5	NA	TGTGCCAGCAGCCAAGGCCTCGGAATTGATCGGGAGCAGTACTTC	CASSQGLGIDREQYF
TRBJ2-1	NA	TRBV9	TRBD2	TGTGCCAGCAGCGTAAGACTAGCGGGGGGGCCTGAGTTCTTC	CASSVRLAGGPEFF
TRBJ1-1	NA	TRBV25-1	NA	TGTGCCAGCAGTCCTCAATACCCGGGAACCGGACGTCGGGCTTTCTTT	CASSPQYPGTGRRAFF
TRBJ1-6	NA	TRBV2	TRBD1	TGTGCCAGCAGCGAACGCGGGACAGGGAGTTCACCCCTCCACTTT	CASSERGTGSSPLHF
TRBJ1-2	NA	TRBV4-2	NA	TGTGCCAGCAGCCAAGAGGGTCCACAGGTTCATGGCTACACCTTC	CASSQEGPQVHGYTF
TRBJ2-1	NA	TRBV2	TRBD2	TGTGCCGCGGGGACTAGCGGCCAGGAGGATGAGCAGTTCTTC	CAAGTSGQEDEQFF
TRBJ1-5	NA	TRBV9	NA	TGTGCCAGCAGCGTAGACCCCGCTCAGCCCCAGCATTTT	CASSVDPAQPQHF
TRBJ2-2	NA	TRBV5-1	TRBD2	TGCGCCAGCAGGATGACTAGCGGCCAATTCGGGGAGCTGTTTTTT	CASRMTSGQFGELFF
TRBJ2-7	NA	TRBV9	NA	TGTGCCAGCAGCGCACTGGGCGAGCAGTACTTC	CASSALGEQYF
TRBJ2-3	few	TRBV15	TRBD2	TGTGCCACCAGCAGAGATGGCCTAGCGGGACCCCCCGATACGCAGTATTTT	CATSRDGLAGPPDTQYF
TRBJ1-4	NA	TRBV29-1	NA	TGCAGCGTTGTAGCGTGGGAAAAACTGTTTTTT	CSVVAWEKLFF
TRBJ2-5	NA	TRBV6-6	NA	TGTGCCAGCAGTTACGCCCTTAGGGTAGAGACCCAGTACTTC	CASSYALRVETQYF
TRBJ1-5	few	TRBV19	NA	TGTGCCAGTAGTAATCACTTGGGTTTGGGTCAGCCCCAGCATTTT	CASSNHLGLGQPQHF
TRBJ2-5	NA	TRBV5-6	NA	TGTGCCAGCAGCTTGTTCGAGGGGCCGCCCGGGGAGACCCAGTACTTC	CASSLFEGPPGETQYF
TRBJ1-5	NA	TRBV19	NA	TGTGCCAGTAGCAAGACAGTAGGGGTTAGCAATCAGCCCCAGCATTTT	CASSKTVGVSNQPQHF
TRBJ1-5	NA	TRBV6-1	TRBD1	TGTGCCAGCACCCAACGGACAGGGGCCAATCAGCCCCAGCATTTT	CASTQRTGANQPQHF
TRBJ2-7	NA	TRBV7-9	NA	TGTGCCAGCAGCTTAGTTTCCGGGCCCATCACGGGGGAGCAGTACTTC	CASSLVSGPITGEQYF
TRBJ1-5	NA	TRBV11-3	NA	TGTGCCAGCCCAGCGGGGAGCCCAGGTTTGTTAGGCAATCAGCCCCAGCATTTT	CASPAGSPGLLGNQPQHF
TRBJ1-1	many	TRBV18	NA	TGTGCCAGCTCACGAGAAATAGGGGGCACTGAAGCTTTCTTT	CASSREIGGTEAFF
TRBJ1-4	once	TRBV28	TRBD1	TGTGCCAGCAGTCCCTCCCGGGACAGGGATGAAAAACTGTTTTTT	CASSPSRDRDEKLFF
TRBJ1-3	NA	TRBV28	TRBD1	TGTGCCAGCCTCCGGGACAGGACTGGAAACACCATATATTTT	CASLRDRTGNTIYF
TRBJ2-3	NA	TRBV21-1	NA	TGTGCCAGCAGCAAAGTAGGTGCGCAGAACCCAGATACGCAGTATTTT	CASSKVGAQNPDTQYF
TRBJ2-2	NA	TRBV7-9	NA	TGTGCCAGCAGCTCATCAGTAGGGGAATATGCGCTGTTTTTT	CASSSSVGEYALFF
TRBJ2-1	NA	TRBV27	TRBD1	TGTGCCAGCAGTCCCGGGACAGGGTGGTCAATTCTCTACAATGAGCAGTTCTTC	CASSPGTGWSILYNEQFF
TRBJ1-5	few	TRBV10-3	NA	TGTGCCATCAAAGGGTTGGGAGATCAGCCCCAGCATTTT	CAIKGLGDQPQHF
TRBJ2-4	few	TRBV2	NA	TGTGCCAGCAGCCAGCGTATAGCCAAAAACATTCAGTACTTC	CASSQRIAKNIQYF
TRBJ2-7	NA	TRBV15	NA	TGTGCCACCGCGACGGACAAGAACTACGAGCAGTACTTC	CATATDKNYEQYF
TRBJ1-5	few	TRBV19	NA	TGTGCCAGTAGTATCTCCGGCTCGCGACAGCCCCAGCATTTT	CASSISGSRQPQHF
TRBJ2-5	NA	TRBV9	NA	TGTGCCAGCAGCCCACAAGCTGGGGGGCCGGAGACCCAGTACTTC	CASSPQAGGPETQYF
TRBJ1-3	NA	TRBV7-8	NA	TGTGCCAGCAGCTTAGACAGAAACTCTGGAAACACCATATATTTT	CASSLDRNSGNTIYF
TRBJ1-3	NA	TRBV5-1	NA	TGCGCCAGCAGCTTGAGTCTGAGCTCTGGAAACACCATATATTTT	CASSLSLSSGNTIYF
TRBJ2-2	many	TRBV14	NA	TGTGCCAGCAGCCAAGTTCACCCCACCGGGGAGCTGTTTTTT	CASSQVHPTGELFF
TRBJ1-6	few	TRBV6-6	NA	TGTGCCAGCAGTTCATCCTTCCTGGGGGGTTCACCCCTCCACTTT	CASSSSFLGGSPLHF
TRBJ1-4	NA	TRBV4-2	NA	TGTGCCAGCAGCCAAGGGGGGGTAGGCGAAAAACTGTTTTTT	CASSQGGVGEKLFF
TRBJ2-2	NA	TRBV5-1	NA	TGCGCCAGCAGCTCTACTACCAACACCGGGGAGCTGTTTTTT	CASSSTTNTGELFF
TRBJ2-1	few	TRBV5-1	NA	TGCGCCAGCAGGCTTGAGCTCCGGGTCTACAATGAGCAGTTCTTC	CASRLELRVYNEQFF
TRBJ1-1	NA	TRBV29-1	NA	TGCAGCGTTGGACAGGTGAACACTGAAGCTTTCTTT	CSVGQVNTEAFF
TRBJ2-7	NA	TRBV2	TRBD1	TGTGCCAGCAGTGAAGGGGACAGGGTCTCCTACGAGCAGTACTTC	CASSEGDRVSYEQYF
TRBJ1-3	NA	TRBV4-1	NA	TGCGCCAGCAGCCAAGTTGGGTCTCGCTCTGGAAACACCATATATTTT	CASSQVGSRSGNTIYF
TRBJ1-2	NA	TRBV7-2	TRBD1	TGTGCCAGCAGCTTAGTAGGACAGGGGGCGTATGGCTACACCTTC	CASSLVGQGAYGYTF
TRBJ1-2	NA	TRBV19	NA	TGTGCCAGTAACCAGGGAATCTCTGGCTACACCTTC	CASNQGISGYTF
TRBJ1-2	NA	TRBV6-5	NA	TGTGCCAGCATCACGACAGCCGCCCACTATGGCTACACCTTC	CASITTAAHYGYTF
TRBJ2-1	many	TRBV5-1	NA	TGCGCCAGCAGTTGGACTCCGAGAAGCTCCTACAATGAGCAGTTCTTC	CASSWTPRSSYNEQFF
TRBJ2-7	NA	TRBV11-2	TRBD2	TGTGCCAGCAGCTTAGATCTCACTAGCGGGAGCTACGAGCAGTACTTC	CASSLDLTSGSYEQYF
TRBJ1-1	few	TRBV5-5	NA	TGTGCCAGCAGCCCCCATGAGGCTACAACTGAAGCTTTCTTT	CASSPHEATTEAFF
TRBJ1-2	NA	TRBV6-5	TRBD1	TGTGCCAGCAGTTACACGACCCAGGGACAGCCCTTCTTC	CASSYTTQGQPFF
TRBJ2-5	NA	TRBV27	TRBD2	TGTGCCAGCAGTTTGAAGGGCGTCCGGGGATCCGGGACTAGCGGGAGGGCCAGGTTGGAGACCCAGTACTTC	CASSLKGVRGSGTSGRARLETQYF
TRBJ2-1	NA	TRBV28	NA	TGTGCCAGCAGTTTATACGGGGGTGGGGCGGACAATGAGCAGTTCTTC	CASSLYGGGADNEQFF
TRBJ1-4	many	TRBV4-2	NA	TGTGCCAGCAGCCAAGACCGAGAAAAACTGTTTTTT	CASSQDREKLFF
TRBJ2-7	NA	TRBV6-5	TRBD2	TGTGCCAGCAGTTCCTCCTATAGCGGGAGAGTCAGCGAGCAGTACTTC	CASSSSYSGRVSEQYF